These 29 T cell receptor beta chains came from one sample sequenced in a study of beta chain features in type 1 diabetes. Expressed TCRB transcripts got sequenced, as all isolated RNA was reverse transcribed. TCRdb keeps only in-frame clones here, not all; method: immunoSEQ multiplex PCR. The sample holds approximately 150,000 clones, roughly 10% seen once. Sequenced input: naive CD4+ T cells from blood. Receptors originate from a man younger than 35 in good health.

Only a few counts were recorded for this clone. The gene calls are TRBV7-9 and TRBJ2-1; 8 bases are shared with TRBD1. The CDR3 loop spans 16 amino acids. V dropped 3 bases and J dropped 15; count of bases not matched to a gene: 19. Germline values: CDR1 SEHNR, CDR2 FQNEAQ (reference sequence). The CDR3 DNA is TGTGCCAGCAGCTTTCTCGGGACAGGCCGCTCTGGGGGTCCGTTCTTC. Its protein product is CASSFLGTGRSGGPFF.

The V and J genes are TRBV20-1 and TRBJ2-5; D remains unclear. The V and J ends lost 2 bases and 2 bases respectively, with 3 bases between them. Germline-derived CDR1 and CDR2 are DFQATT and SNEGSKA (reference sequence). This CDR3 region has 11 residues. The CDR3 DNA follows: TGCAGTGCTAGACAGCAAGAGACCCAGTACTTC. It specifies CSARQQETQYF.

The chain employs TRBV4-3 and TRBJ1-4; the D gene is possibly TRBD1 (5 bases). Deletions cut 0 bases from V and 4 bases from J, with 18 bases between. The germline V gene encodes CDR1 LGHNA and CDR2 YSLEER. This CDR3 spans 18 amino acids. CDR3 nucleotides: TGCGCCAGCAGCCAAGATCGGGCAGGGAATATAATTAATGAAAAACTGTTTTTT. It codes for CASSQDRAGNIINEKLFF.

The chain has TRBV4-2 and TRBJ2-5, with D tentatively TRBD2 (6 bases). Germline V gene lookup returns CDR1 LGHNA and CDR2 YNFKEQ. The CDR3 is made up of 14 amino acids. The V and J ends lost 0 bases and 2 bases respectively, with 7 bases between them. The CDR3 region is CASSQEGGQETQYF. The CDR3 DNA reads as TGTGCCAGCAGCCAAGAGGGGGGACAAGAGACCCAGTACTTC.

This clone is a singleton in its sample. The conserved phenylalanine or tryptophan normally closing the CDR3 is absent here, so this likely arose from a read error. V and J are TRBV19 and TRBJ1-5; 7 bases align to TRBD1. Trimming at V came to 5 bases and at J to 5 bases, leaving 9 bases not matched to a gene. The CDR3 is made up of 15 amino acids. The V gene's germline CDR1 is LNHDA and CDR2 SQIVND (reference sequence). The CDR3, as DNA: TGTGCCAGTAGTGCCCCGGGACAGAACTATCAGCCCCAGCATTCT. Protein product: CASSAPGQNYQPQHS.

V and J are TRBV7-9 and TRBJ2-5; 8 bases map to TRBD1. The V gene end was trimmed by 5 bases and the J gene end by 1 base; junction bases not matched to a gene: 9. The CDR3 runs to 16 residues. Germline-derived CDR1 and CDR2 are SEHNR and FQNEAQ (reference sequence). CDR3 sequence reads: CASSRRQGSGQETQYF. The CDR3 DNA follows: TGTGCCAGCAGCAGGCGACAGGGGTCCGGCCAAGAGACCCAGTACTTC.

This chain connects TRBV25-1 to TRBJ1-4; TRBD1 matches 9 bases. The trim removed 5 bases at V and 7 bases at J, leaving 11 bases unmatched. The CDR3 loop spans 16 amino acids. The germline V gene has CDR1 MGHDK and CDR2 SYGVNS. CDR3 sequence reads: CASSFTGGGRSEKLFF. The CDR3 nucleotides read TGTGCCAGCAGTTTTACAGGGGGCGGGAGGAGTGAAAAACTGTTTTTT. Filled out from reference TRBV25-1 and TRBJ1-4, the complete variable domain reads EADIYQTPRYLVIGTGKKITLECSQTMGHDKMYWYQQDPGMELHLIHYSYGVNSTEKGDLSSESTVSRIRTEHFPLTLESARPSHTSQYLCASSFTGGGRSEKLFFGSGTQLSVL.

This chain uses TRBV6-5 with TRBJ2-7, with 7 bases that match TRBD1. V lost 5 bases and J lost 3; bases outside the gene matches: 10. This CDR3 comprises 15 residues. Germline CDR1 MNHEY, CDR2 SVGAGI. As DNA, the CDR3 is TGTGCCAGCAGTGTCCGGGGACAGCCTATCTACGAGCAGTACTTC. Amino acids: CASSVRGQPIYEQYF.

This clone was counted many times. V usage is TRBV5-4 and J usage is TRBJ1-6, with D possibly TRBD1 on 5 matching bases. Germline V CDR1 and CDR2: SGHNT, YYREEE (reference sequence). The CDR3 is made up of 13 amino acids. V was cut by 0 bases and J by 10 bases, with 8 bases left in between. In DNA, the CDR3 is TGTGCCAGCAGCTTGGACGGGGGGTCACCCCTCCACTTT. Translated: CASSLDGGSPLHF.

The chain links TRBV7-2 to TRBJ1-4, with TRBD1 matching over 8 bases. Trimming at V came to 3 bases and at J to 8 bases, leaving 5 bases not matched to a gene. The germline gives CDR1 SGHTA, CDR2 FQGNSA. The CDR3 has 14 residues. The CDR3 protein is CASSFDRGGEKLFF. CDR3 nucleotide sequence: TGTGCCAGCAGCTTCGACAGGGGCGGAGAAAAACTGTTTTTT.

This clone appeared a few times. The chain links TRBV7-2 to TRBJ2-1; 8 bases map to TRBD2. Germline V lookup: CDR1 SGHTA, CDR2 FQGNSA. The CDR3 covers 14 residues. V trimming: 2 bases; J trimming: 8 bases; junction bases outside the gene matches: 5. CDR3 amino acids: CASSLRDSGDEQFF. CDR3 coding DNA: TGTGCCAGCAGCTTAAGGGATAGCGGGGATGAGCAGTTCTTC.

This clone came up a few times. The rearrangement joins TRBV7-2 to TRBJ2-3, with 10 bases aligning to TRBD2. Germline CDR1 reads SGHTA; CDR2 reads FQGNSA. CDR3 size: 16 residues. J lost 2 bases, V lost 5 bases, and 7 bases had no gene match. Here the CDR3 DNA reads TGTGCCAGCAGCCCCCAAGCGGGGGGGTCCACAGATACGCAGTATTTT. Translation: CASSPQAGGSTDTQYF.

This clone was picked up a small number of times. This chain connects TRBV6-1 to TRBJ2-3; 9 nucleotides align to TRBD2. The CDR3 covers 15 residues. CDR1 is MNHNS and CDR2 is SASEGT in the germline V gene. J was trimmed by 2 bases and V by 5 bases; bases with no gene match: 5. The CDR3 nucleotides read TGTGCCAGCAGTCGAGCTAGCGGGGTCACAGATACGCAGTATTTT. Encoded protein: CASSRASGVTDTQYF.

The chain joins TRBV7-9 to TRBJ2-1; the match to TRBD1 covers 10 bases. Germline loops: CDR1 SEHNR, CDR2 FQNEAQ (reference sequence). The V gene end was trimmed by 5 bases and the J gene end by 3 bases; junction bases not matched to a gene: 4. The CDR3 sequence is 15 residues long. CDR3 DNA sequence: TGTGCCAGCAGCAACGACAGGGGGCTCTACAATGAGCAGTTCTTC. Protein sequence: CASSNDRGLYNEQFF.

The sample holds a few counts of this clone. J is TRBJ2-7 and V is TRBV14; 9 nucleotides match TRBD1. Germline assignment: CDR1 SGHDN and CDR2 FVKESK. V was pared by 6 bases and J by 3 bases, with 9 bases of the junction left unmatched. The CDR3 sequence is 15 residues long. CDR3 protein: CASRETGGPYYEQYF. The CDR3 DNA is TGTGCCAGCAGAGAAACAGGGGGCCCCTACTACGAGCAGTACTTC. Variable domain in full (rest from reference TRBV14 and TRBJ2-7): EAGVTQFPSHSVIEKGQTVTLRCDPISGHDNLYWYRRVMGKEIKFLLHFVKESKQDESGMPNNRFLAERTGGTYSTLKVQPAELEDSGVYFCASRETGGPYYEQYFGPGTRLTVT.

This chain links TRBV7-9 with TRBJ2-5; TRBD2 might be the D (6 bases). The CDR3 is 16 amino acids. Trimming took off 4 bases at V and 2 bases at J, with 17 bases between the two ends. Germline V gene sequence: CDR1 SEHNR, CDR2 FQNEAQ (reference sequence). The CDR3 nucleotides read TGTGCCAGCAGCTCATTTGTTCTAGCGATACAAGAGACCCAGTACTTC. It yields the protein CASSSFVLAIQETQYF.

This clone was seen a few times. V usage is TRBV9 and J usage is TRBJ1-4; 7 bases line up with TRBD1. Looked up from germline, CDR1 is SGDLS and CDR2 is YYNGEE. V gave up 4 bases and J gave up 7 bases; unmatched junction bases: 10. This CDR3 spans 15 amino acids. CDR3 nucleotide sequence: TGTGCCAGCAGCATCAGACAGGGAGGAGGTGAAAAACTGTTTTTT. Amino acids: CASSIRQGGGEKLFF. The full variable domain, in which reference TRBV9 and TRBJ1-4 provide the parts outside the CDR3, is DSGVTQTPKHLITATGQRVTLRCSPRSGDLSVYWYQQSLDQGLQFLIQYYNGEERAKGNILERFSAQQFPDLHSELNLSSLELGDSALYFCASSIRQGGGEKLFFGSGTQLSVL.

This clone was counted between two and nine times. V is TRBV7-2 and J is TRBJ2-5; D may be TRBD1 (8 bases). Trimming removed 1 base at V and 5 bases at J, with 11 bases between. Germline-derived CDR1 and CDR2 are SGHTA and FQGNSA. The CDR3 runs to 14 residues. This chain's CDR3 is CASSLVQGGETQYF. The CDR3 DNA reads as TGTGCCAGCAGCTTAGTACAGGGGGGGGAGACCCAGTACTTC.

The V call is TRBV18, the J call TRBJ1-2, with 10 positions matching TRBD1. This CDR3 has 18 residues. CDR1 is KGHSH, CDR2 LQKENI, per germline. J was trimmed by 3 bases and V by 1 base; bases with no gene match: 11. CDR3 in DNA: TGTGCCAGCTCACCACAGGCCGGGACAGGGGTGGAAGACTATGGCTACACCTTC. It is translated as CASSPQAGTGVEDYGYTF. The variable domain in full, completed from reference TRBV18 and TRBJ1-2, reads NAGVMQNPRHLVRRRGQEARLRCSPMKGHSHVYWYRQLPEEGLKFMVYLQKENIIDESGMPKERFSAEFPKEGPSILRIQQVVRGDSAAYFCASSPQAGTGVEDYGYTFGSGTRLTVV.

The rearrangement links TRBV11-2 to TRBJ2-1; 8 bases match TRBD1. V trimming: 0 bases; J trimming: 9 bases; junction bases outside the gene matches: 4. Germline loops: CDR1 SGHAT, CDR2 FQNNGV. The CDR3 is made up of 14 amino acids. Here the CDR3 reads CASSLDRQGIEQFF. The CDR3 bases are TGTGCCAGCAGCTTAGATCGACAGGGGATTGAGCAGTTCTTC.

This clone was detected only a few times. V and J are TRBV7-6 and TRBJ2-7; 7 bases agree with TRBD2. The CDR3 spans 14 residues. V lost 5 bases to trimming and J lost 0 bases; unmatched junction nucleotides: 4. CDR1 and CDR2 from the germline V gene are SGHVS and FNYEAQ. CDR3: CASSPGGFSYEQYF. The CDR3 bases are TGTGCCAGCAGCCCGGGGGGTTTCTCCTACGAGCAGTACTTC.

This clone has just a few counts. The genes are TRBV30 and TRBJ1-5; possibly TRBD1 for D (5 bases). V lost 5 bases to trimming and J lost 6 bases, with 14 bases between them. There are 13 residues in the CDR3. The germline V gene encodes CDR1 GTSNPN and CDR2 SVGIG (reference sequence). This chain's CDR3 is CAWGRGGTQPQHF. The CDR3 DNA follows: TGTGCCTGGGGTCGGGGGGGAACTCAGCCCCAGCATTTT.

This clone was seen only a few times. The rearrangement uses TRBV7-9 and TRBJ2-5; 9 nucleotides match TRBD1. Per germline, CDR1 SEHNR and CDR2 FQNEAQ (reference sequence). The junction had 7 bases not matched to a gene; V was cut back by 6 bases and J by 5 bases. This CDR3 has 14 amino acids. CDR3 nucleotide sequence: TGTGCCAGCAGGGGGACAGGGATTAGGGAGACCCAGTACTTC. The encoded protein is CASRGTGIRETQYF.

Only a few counts were recorded for this clone. This sequence joins TRBV11-3 and TRBJ2-7, with D perhaps TRBD1 (6 bases). There are 12 residues in the CDR3. Trimming stripped 3 bases from V and 7 bases from J, with 10 bases between. CDR1 is SGHNT and CDR2 is YENEEA in the germline V gene. The CDR3 DNA reads as TGTGCCAGCAGCTTCGGGACAAATGAGCAGTACTTC. Its protein product is CASSFGTNEQYF.

This clone was detected a few times. V usage is TRBV6-1 and J usage is TRBJ1-2, with a possible D match to TRBD1 (5 bases). The V gene's germline CDR1 is MNHNS and CDR2 SASEGT. Trimming shortened V by 0 bases and J by 10 bases, and 18 bases separated the two germline ends. The CDR3 extends over 15 amino acids. The DNA for the CDR3 is TGTGCCAGCAGTGAAGCGTCCCGCAGGGTAGAGGTCTACACCTTC. This sequence encodes CASSEASRRVEVYTF.

The rearrangement uses TRBV28 and TRBJ2-3, with 12 nucleotides matching TRBD2. Looked up from germline, CDR1 is MDHEN and CDR2 is SYDVKM. V was clipped by 6 bases and J by 3 bases; unmatched bases: 4. CDR3 length: 15 amino acids. The CDR3 coding sequence is TGTGCCAGCAGAGAGACTAGCGGGGGTACAGATACGCAGTATTTT. Amino acids: CASRETSGGTDTQYF.

At least ten counts were recorded for this clone. The chain employs TRBV4-2 and TRBJ1-2, with D unclear. CDR3 length: 11 amino acids. Germline CDR1 and CDR2: LGHNA and YNFKEQ. V gave up 0 bases and J gave up 7 bases, with 3 bases separating them. The CDR3 reads CASSQDGGYTF. As DNA, the CDR3 is TGTGCCAGCAGCCAAGACGGTGGCTACACCTTC.

There are a few counts of this clone. This rearrangement joins TRBV6-5 to TRBJ2-3; D not resolved. Trimming took 2 bases from V and 6 from J, leaving 12 bases between them. Germline assignment: CDR1 MNHEY and CDR2 SVGAGI. The CDR3 is 14 amino acids. The CDR3 loop is CASSYVQARDTQYF. Here the CDR3 DNA reads TGTGCCAGCAGTTACGTTCAGGCCCGCGATACGCAGTATTTT.

This clone was seen a few times. The chain links TRBV28 to TRBJ2-7; 13 bases are a match to TRBD2. V dropped 6 bases and J dropped 2; count of bases not matched to a gene: 4. The CDR3 extends over 15 amino acids. Germline values: CDR1 MDHEN, CDR2 SYDVKM. In nucleotides, the CDR3 is TGTGCCAGCAGGGTCGGACTAGCGGGGGCCTACGAGCAGTACTTC. It yields the protein CASRVGLAGAYEQYF. The full variable domain, completed using reference TRBV28 and TRBJ2-7, is DVKVTQSSRYLVKRTGEKVFLECVQDMDHENMFWYRQDPGLGLRLIYFSYDVKMKEKGDIPEGYSVSREKKERFSLILESASTNQTSMYLCASRVGLAGAYEQYFGPGTRLTVT.